This is a list of T cell receptor beta chains from one sample in a study of blood T cell repertoires in COVID-19. Only in-frame clones appear in the TCRdb table, and some are missing; sequencing was by immunoSEQ multiplex PCR. The sample contains around 310,000 clones, around nine tenths of which appear only once. The sequenced sample consisted of PBMCs or T cells enriched from blood (not recorded which). The receptors shown here come from a woman between 40 and 55 years old who had recovered from COVID-19. Both conserved end residues are part of each CDR3. Each record gives: D gene, clone size, V gene, J gene, CDR3 protein, CDR3 DNA. A D gene is named only where the DNA matches it firmly. The size entry is marked missing in some rows and otherwise reads once, few, many or a size class.

d_call: TRBD1; clone_size: .; v_call: TRBV7-2; j_call: TRBJ1-6; cdr3_aa: CASSTGQGGSPLHF; cdr3_nt: TGTGCCAGCAGCACAGGACAGGGAGGTTCACCCCTCCACTTT
d_call: .; clone_size: .; v_call: TRBV7-8; j_call: TRBJ1-2; cdr3_aa: CASSSGTIFYTF; cdr3_nt: TGTGCCAGCAGCTCGGGGACTATATTCTACACCTTC
d_call: TRBD1; clone_size: .; v_call: TRBV5-4; j_call: TRBJ1-2; cdr3_aa: CASSLVGQDYGYTF; cdr3_nt: TGTGCCAGCAGCTTGGTGGGACAGGACTATGGCTACACCTTC
d_call: .; clone_size: .; v_call: TRBV6-2/TRBV6-3; j_call: TRBJ2-7; cdr3_aa: CASSYGPSPLPQYF; cdr3_nt: TGTGCCAGCAGTTACGGTCCGAGCCCACTTCCGCAGTACTTC
d_call: TRBD2; clone_size: .; v_call: TRBV7-2; j_call: TRBJ2-3; cdr3_aa: CASSLFGSGTDTQYF; cdr3_nt: TGTGCCAGCAGCTTATTCGGTAGCGGGACAGATACGCAGTATTTT
d_call: TRBD2; clone_size: .; v_call: TRBV28; j_call: TRBJ2-2; cdr3_aa: CALGRADTGELFF; cdr3_nt: TGTGCCCTCGGGAGGGCGGACACCGGGGAGCTGTTTTTT
d_call: .; clone_size: .; v_call: TRBV24-1; j_call: TRBJ1-5; cdr3_aa: CATSGGGYQPQHF; cdr3_nt: TGTGCCACCAGTGGGGGGGGTTATCAGCCCCAGCATTTT
d_call: .; clone_size: .; v_call: TRBV21-1; j_call: TRBJ1-3; cdr3_aa: CASSKEGGLGNTIYF; cdr3_nt: TGTGCCAGCAGCAAAGAAGGGGGCCTCGGAAACACCATATATTTT
d_call: .; clone_size: .; v_call: TRBV7-2; j_call: TRBJ1-5; cdr3_aa: CASSSSIGDQPQHF; cdr3_nt: TGTGCCAGCAGCTCGTCGATCGGGGATCAGCCCCAGCATTTT
d_call: .; clone_size: .; v_call: TRBV30; j_call: TRBJ1-1; cdr3_aa: CAWSSGVEGTEAFF; cdr3_nt: TGTGCCTGGAGCTCAGGGGTCGAGGGCACTGAAGCTTTCTTT
d_call: TRBD2; clone_size: .; v_call: TRBV3-1/TRBV3-2; j_call: TRBJ2-2; cdr3_aa: CASARGLAGPANTGELFF; cdr3_nt: TGTGCCAGCGCCCGCGGTCTAGCGGGACCAGCGAACACCGGGGAGCTGTTTTTT
d_call: TRBD2; clone_size: once; v_call: TRBV7-2; j_call: TRBJ2-1; cdr3_aa: CASNKREGPHEQFF; cdr3_nt: TGTGCCAGCAATAAGCGGGAGGGCCCCCATGAGCAGTTCTTC
d_call: TRBD2; clone_size: .; v_call: TRBV13; j_call: TRBJ2-2; cdr3_aa: CASSLGLAGAGTGELFF; cdr3_nt: TGTGCCAGCAGCTTAGGCCTAGCGGGGGCTGGAACCGGGGAGCTGTTTTTT
d_call: TRBD1; clone_size: .; v_call: TRBV18; j_call: TRBJ2-7; cdr3_aa: CASSGGTAYEQYF; cdr3_nt: TGTGCCAGCTCAGGTGGGACAGCCTACGAGCAGTACTTC
d_call: .; clone_size: .; v_call: TRBV7-2; j_call: TRBJ1-4; cdr3_aa: CASSWSSGEKLFF; cdr3_nt: TGTGCCAGCAGCTGGAGCAGCGGTGAAAAACTGTTTTTT
d_call: .; clone_size: .; v_call: TRBV19; j_call: TRBJ1-1; cdr3_aa: CASSSRQTFGTEAFF; cdr3_nt: TGTGCCAGTAGTTCGAGACAGACCTTTGGCACTGAAGCTTTCTTT
d_call: TRBD2; clone_size: .; v_call: TRBV7-6; j_call: TRBJ2-7; cdr3_aa: CASSYRDYHEQYF; cdr3_nt: TGTGCCAGCAGCTACCGGGACTACCACGAGCAGTACTTC
d_call: .; clone_size: .; v_call: TRBV7-9; j_call: TRBJ2-1; cdr3_aa: CASSSKIGGPEGSYNEQFF; cdr3_nt: TGTGCCAGCAGCTCAAAAATAGGCGGGCCCGAAGGGTCCTACAATGAGCAGTTCTTC
d_call: TRBD2; clone_size: .; v_call: TRBV4-3; j_call: TRBJ2-5; cdr3_aa: CASSQEGAGYQETQYF; cdr3_nt: TGCGCCAGCAGCCAAGAAGGAGCGGGGTACCAAGAGACCCAGTACTTC
d_call: .; clone_size: .; v_call: TRBV28; j_call: TRBJ1-2; cdr3_aa: CATSSGTRDYGYTF; cdr3_nt: TGTGCCACAAGCTCCGGGACACGAGACTATGGCTACACCTTC
d_call: TRBD2; clone_size: .; v_call: TRBV29-1; j_call: TRBJ2-7; cdr3_aa: CSAGLVYEQYF; cdr3_nt: TGCAGCGCGGGACTAGTTTACGAGCAGTACTTC
d_call: .; clone_size: .; v_call: TRBV29-1; j_call: TRBJ2-1; cdr3_aa: CSSAIGSYEQFF; cdr3_nt: TGCAGCTCTGCCATCGGGAGCTATGAGCAGTTCTTC
d_call: TRBD2; clone_size: many; v_call: TRBV18; j_call: TRBJ2-6; cdr3_aa: CASSLGLGSSGANVLTF; cdr3_nt: TGTGCCAGCTCCCTGGGACTAGGATCTTCTGGGGCCAACGTCCTGACTTTC
d_call: .; clone_size: large; v_call: TRBV15; j_call: TRBJ2-1; cdr3_aa: CATSRRTPGVDEQFF; cdr3_nt: TGTGCCACCAGCAGACGGACCCCCGGGGTGGATGAGCAGTTCTTC
d_call: TRBD1; clone_size: .; v_call: TRBV5-1; j_call: TRBJ2-3; cdr3_aa: CASSFVTGDTDTQYF; cdr3_nt: TGCGCCAGCAGCTTCGTGACAGGGGACACAGATACGCAGTATTTT
d_call: .; clone_size: .; v_call: TRBV29-1; j_call: TRBJ1-1; cdr3_aa: CSVDGKQGWAEAFF; cdr3_nt: TGCAGCGTTGACGGGAAACAGGGTTGGGCTGAAGCTTTCTTT
d_call: .; clone_size: few; v_call: TRBV11-2; j_call: TRBJ1-1; cdr3_aa: CASSQRWANTEAFF; cdr3_nt: TGTGCCAGCAGCCAACGGTGGGCGAACACTGAAGCTTTCTTT
d_call: .; clone_size: once; v_call: TRBV25-1; j_call: TRBJ1-1; cdr3_aa: CASSEWGGNTEAFF; cdr3_nt: TGTGCCAGCAGTGAATGGGGGGGGAACACTGAAGCTTTCTTT
d_call: TRBD2; clone_size: .; v_call: TRBV11-3; j_call: TRBJ2-3; cdr3_aa: CASSPGTSGKTDTQYF; cdr3_nt: TGTGCCAGCAGCCCCGGGACTAGCGGGAAAACAGATACGCAGTATTTT
d_call: .; clone_size: .; v_call: TRBV30; j_call: TRBJ1-1; cdr3_aa: CAWAGKMNTEAFF; cdr3_nt: TGTGCCTGGGCAGGGAAAATGAACACTGAAGCTTTCTTT
d_call: .; clone_size: .; v_call: TRBV7-2; j_call: TRBJ2-7; cdr3_aa: CASSPQGISYEQYF; cdr3_nt: TGTGCCAGCAGCCCACAGGGAATTTCCTACGAGCAGTACTTC
d_call: .; clone_size: .; v_call: TRBV21-1; j_call: TRBJ1-2; cdr3_aa: CASSKALRVGRVYGYTF; cdr3_nt: TGTGCCAGCAGCAAAGCGCTCCGGGTCGGCAGAGTCTATGGCTACACCTTC
d_call: TRBD1; clone_size: .; v_call: TRBV6-2/TRBV6-3; j_call: TRBJ1-5; cdr3_aa: CASTPGGAGGASSNQPQHF; cdr3_nt: TGTGCCAGCACCCCAGGAGGGGCAGGGGGCGCCTCTAGCAATCAGCCCCAGCATTTT
d_call: TRBD1; clone_size: .; v_call: TRBV11-3; j_call: TRBJ2-4; cdr3_aa: CASSSRQGDGDIQYF; cdr3_nt: TGTGCCAGCAGCTCCCGACAGGGGGACGGGGACATTCAGTACTTC
d_call: .; clone_size: once; v_call: TRBV30; j_call: TRBJ1-1; cdr3_aa: CAWMEPEAPYTEAFF; cdr3_nt: TGTGCCTGGATGGAGCCAGAAGCTCCATACACTGAAGCTTTCTTT
d_call: TRBD1; clone_size: .; v_call: TRBV6-6; j_call: TRBJ2-2; cdr3_aa: CASTLTGKVSGELFF; cdr3_nt: TGTGCCAGCACTCTGACAGGGAAAGTTTCCGGGGAGCTGTTTTTT
d_call: TRBD2; clone_size: once; v_call: TRBV6-5; j_call: TRBJ2-1; cdr3_aa: CASRAAGGLNEQFF; cdr3_nt: TGTGCCAGCAGGGCAGCGGGGGGGCTCAATGAGCAGTTCTTC
d_call: TRBD2; clone_size: .; v_call: TRBV7-9; j_call: TRBJ2-3; cdr3_aa: CASSLASLLAGGTDTQYF; cdr3_nt: TGTGCCAGCAGCTTAGCCTCACTACTAGCGGGAGGCACAGATACGCAGTATTTT
d_call: TRBD2; clone_size: .; v_call: TRBV30; j_call: TRBJ2-7; cdr3_aa: CAWRTGLAGLGEQYF; cdr3_nt: TGTGCCTGGAGGACGGGACTAGCGGGATTGGGCGAGCAGTACTTC
d_call: TRBD2; clone_size: .; v_call: TRBV6-2/TRBV6-3; j_call: TRBJ2-3; cdr3_aa: CASSLQGQRGGAGTQYF; cdr3_nt: TGTGCCAGCAGCCTCCAGGGTCAGCGGGGGGGTGCAGGTACGCAGTATTTT
d_call: TRBD1; clone_size: .; v_call: TRBV30; j_call: TRBJ1-1; cdr3_aa: CAWSSWPGGSNTEAFF; cdr3_nt: TGTGCCTGGAGTTCCTGGCCAGGGGGCTCGAACACTGAAGCTTTCTTT
d_call: .; clone_size: .; v_call: TRBV6-5; j_call: TRBJ1-1; cdr3_aa: CASTSLNTEAFF; cdr3_nt: TGTGCCAGCACTAGCTTAAACACTGAAGCTTTCTTT
d_call: .; clone_size: .; v_call: TRBV4-3; j_call: TRBJ2-5; cdr3_aa: CASSQESGYQETQYF; cdr3_nt: TGCGCCAGCAGCCAAGAGTCCGGGTACCAAGAGACCCAGTACTTC
d_call: .; clone_size: .; v_call: TRBV18; j_call: TRBJ2-1; cdr3_aa: CASSPESNEQFF; cdr3_nt: TGTGCCAGCTCTCCTGAGAGCAATGAGCAGTTCTTC
d_call: .; clone_size: .; v_call: TRBV3-1/TRBV3-2; j_call: TRBJ2-5; cdr3_aa: CASSPARTRRAEETQYF; cdr3_nt: TGTGCCAGCAGCCCGGCAAGAACTCGGAGGGCGGAAGAGACCCAGTACTTC
d_call: .; clone_size: .; v_call: TRBV19; j_call: TRBJ1-5; cdr3_aa: CASSIVGGEQPQHF; cdr3_nt: TGTGCCAGTAGTATCGTGGGGGGTGAACAGCCCCAGCATTTT
d_call: .; clone_size: .; v_call: TRBV27; j_call: TRBJ1-3; cdr3_aa: CAITQVGSGNTIYF; cdr3_nt: TGTGCCATCACCCAGGTAGGCTCTGGAAACACCATATATTTT